The 8 T cell receptor beta chains below were found in one sample sequenced in a study of cytomegalovirus exposure and HLA in healthy donors. TCRdb keeps only in-frame clones here, not all; method: immunoSEQ multiplex PCR. This table has over 100,000 clones, approximately 90% appearing once. Sequencing was done on a sample of PBMCs. These receptor sequences come from a woman aged 18-29 years in good health and CMV-seropositive.

The CDR3 DNA is TGTGCCAGCAGCCCGGACAGGGGGACGAACGAGCAGTACTTC. It yields the protein CASSPDRGTNEQYF. The rearrangement joins TRBV6-5 to TRBJ2-7; TRBD1 aligns across 10 bases. The J segment lost 5 bases and the V segment lost 6 bases, leaving 7 bases of the junction unmatched. The CDR3 has 14 residues. Germline CDR1 is MNHEY and CDR2 is SVGAGI.

With respect to this clone: Sequence at one end of the junction differs from germline and may be a read error. This CDR3 reads CTSSEVSGKNSPLHF. The CDR3, as DNA: TGTACCAGCAGTGAAGTTTCGGGGAAGAATTCACCCCTCCACTTT. The V and J genes are TRBV6-1 and TRBJ1-6, with unresolved D. Germline CDR1 and CDR2: MNHNS and SASEGT. The CDR3 spans 15 residues.

The chain employs TRBV6-1 and TRBJ2-7; no firm D call. Looked up from germline, CDR1 is MNHNS and CDR2 is SASEGT. The CDR3 has 12 amino acids. The V gene lost 2 bases and the J gene lost 5 bases, with 7 bases spanning the gap. The CDR3 is CASSERVNEQYF. The CDR3 nucleotides read TGTGCCAGCAGTGAACGAGTTAACGAGCAGTACTTC.

This clone was detected once. The rearrangement links TRBV7-9 to TRBJ2-7, with 9 bases lining up with TRBD1. Germline CDR1 and CDR2: SEHNR and FQNEAQ (reference sequence). The CDR3 contains 12 residues. Losses at the gene ends were 7 bases for V and 7 bases for J; bases not matched to a gene: 5. The CDR3 loop reads CASTGQGEEQYF. CDR3 in DNA: TGTGCCAGCACGGGACAGGGTGAAGAGCAGTACTTC.

The chain combines TRBV5-1 with TRBJ2-5; D remains ambiguous. V was trimmed by 0 bases and J by 5 bases, leaving 5 bases between them. Germline CDR1 is SGHRS and CDR2 is YFSETQ. The CDR3 is made up of 12 amino acids. CDR3 amino acids: CASSLGRETQYF. Written as DNA, the CDR3 is TGCGCCAGCAGCTTGGGTCGGGAGACCCAGTACTTC.

This clone was seen only once. The rearrangement joins TRBV7-9 to TRBJ1-2, with D perhaps TRBD1 (6 bases). The CDR3 has 14 residues. Germline V gives CDR1 SEHNR, CDR2 FQNEAQ (reference sequence). The germline V and J ends were trimmed by 2 bases and 12 bases, with 19 bases remaining between them. The CDR3 loop reads CASSLIAIPEGDTF. CDR3 in DNA: TGTGCCAGCAGCTTAATCGCTATCCCCGAGGGGGACACCTTC.

Regarding this clone: At one end the junction does not follow the germline gene, possibly because of a read error. The CDR3 protein is CASSLETGSSYEQYF. The CDR3 coding sequence is TGTGCTAGCAGCCTAGAGACAGGGAGCTCCTACGAGCAGTACTTC. The chain uses TRBV7-7 and TRBJ2-7; TRBD1 agrees at 7 bases. Germline CDR1 is SSHAT and CDR2 is FNYEAQ (reference sequence). This CDR3 comprises 15 residues.

The chain couples TRBV30 to TRBJ2-3; D not resolved. The CDR3 runs to 12 residues. Trimming shortened V by 4 bases and J by 1 base, and 6 bases separated the two germline ends. Germline CDR1 GTSNPN, CDR2 SVGIG (reference sequence). CDR3 sequence reads: CAWNSGTDTQYF. In DNA, the CDR3 is TGTGCCTGGAATTCGGGCACAGATACGCAGTATTTT.